The rows below give T cell receptor beta chains drawn from one sample of a study of spatial heterogeneity in lung cancer. TCRdb re-derived calls from the 5' RACE reads in MiXCR, one entry per CDR3 protein. The sample consists of roughly 28,000 distinct CDR3 sequences, around 8% of them appearing once. The sample in question was PBMCs, obtained at surgery. The receptor set was obtained from a female donor with early-stage non-small cell lung cancer. Both conserved end residues are part of each CDR3. Each record gives: V gene, J gene, CDR3 protein.

V gene: TRBV5-1
J gene: TRBJ2-5
CDR3 protein: CASSLAGLQETQYF

V gene: TRBV27
J gene: TRBJ1-5
CDR3 protein: CASRTGAGNQPQHF

V gene: TRBV28
J gene: TRBJ1-2
CDR3 protein: CASSLIGGLGYTF

V gene: TRBV27
J gene: TRBJ2-7
CDR3 protein: CASRTGISYEQYF

V gene: TRBV7-9
J gene: TRBJ1-2
CDR3 protein: CASSFSGTGGLYGYTF

V gene: TRBV7-3
J gene: TRBJ2-1
CDR3 protein: CASSAAGTFYNEQFF

V gene: TRBV7-9
J gene: TRBJ2-2
CDR3 protein: CASSFTSGTISSGEPFF

V gene: TRBV25-1
J gene: TRBJ1-2
CDR3 protein: CASSGGTGGPHYGYTF

V gene: TRBV7-6
J gene: TRBJ2-5
CDR3 protein: CASSFRGAQETQYF

V gene: TRBV11-3
J gene: TRBJ2-1
CDR3 protein: CATEGPSYNEQFF

V gene: TRBV28
J gene: TRBJ1-5
CDR3 protein: CASSFDRTRGNQPQHF

V gene: TRBV9
J gene: TRBJ2-3
CDR3 protein: CASSVTSEITDTQYF

V gene: TRBV18
J gene: TRBJ1-1
CDR3 protein: CASSRQANTEAFF

V gene: TRBV2
J gene: TRBJ2-2
CDR3 protein: CASTRDYLSAGELFF

V gene: TRBV5-1
J gene: TRBJ2-5
CDR3 protein: CASSLGYIWETQYF

V gene: TRBV5-1
J gene: TRBJ1-1
CDR3 protein: CASSLEGQRNTEAFF

V gene: TRBV5-6
J gene: TRBJ2-5
CDR3 protein: CASSLRGSSVQETQYF

V gene: TRBV4-2
J gene: TRBJ2-2
CDR3 protein: CASRGLAGEGTGELFF

V gene: TRBV28
J gene: TRBJ2-6
CDR3 protein: CASSPRDRLSGANVLTF

V gene: TRBV15
J gene: TRBJ2-2
CDR3 protein: CATSRVPGTNTGELFF

V gene: TRBV12-3/TRBV12-4
J gene: TRBJ1-1
CDR3 protein: CASSSPRTGAFF

V gene: TRBV6-1
J gene: TRBJ2-2
CDR3 protein: CASSPTSLYFSGTGELFF

V gene: TRBV2
J gene: TRBJ2-3
CDR3 protein: CASAREGATDTQYF